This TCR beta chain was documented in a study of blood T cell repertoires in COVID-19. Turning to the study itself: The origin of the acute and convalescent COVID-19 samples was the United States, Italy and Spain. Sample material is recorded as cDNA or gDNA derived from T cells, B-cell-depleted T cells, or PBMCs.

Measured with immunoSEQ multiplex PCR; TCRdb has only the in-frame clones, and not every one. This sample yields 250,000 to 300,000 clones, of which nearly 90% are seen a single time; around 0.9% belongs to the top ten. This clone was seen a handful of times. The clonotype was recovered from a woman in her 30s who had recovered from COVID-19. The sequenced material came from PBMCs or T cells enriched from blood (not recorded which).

The CDR3 here is CASSPNRERPYEQYF. CDR3 DNA: TGTGCCAGCAGCCCTAACAGGGAAAGGCCCTACGAGCAGTACTTC. V usage is TRBV7-9 and J usage is TRBJ2-7; tentative D call: TRBD1 (6 bases). The CDR3 loop spans 15 amino acids. Trimming cost V 5 bases and J 2 bases, with 16 bases left between them. The germline V gene has CDR1 SEHNR and CDR2 FQNEAQ (reference sequence).